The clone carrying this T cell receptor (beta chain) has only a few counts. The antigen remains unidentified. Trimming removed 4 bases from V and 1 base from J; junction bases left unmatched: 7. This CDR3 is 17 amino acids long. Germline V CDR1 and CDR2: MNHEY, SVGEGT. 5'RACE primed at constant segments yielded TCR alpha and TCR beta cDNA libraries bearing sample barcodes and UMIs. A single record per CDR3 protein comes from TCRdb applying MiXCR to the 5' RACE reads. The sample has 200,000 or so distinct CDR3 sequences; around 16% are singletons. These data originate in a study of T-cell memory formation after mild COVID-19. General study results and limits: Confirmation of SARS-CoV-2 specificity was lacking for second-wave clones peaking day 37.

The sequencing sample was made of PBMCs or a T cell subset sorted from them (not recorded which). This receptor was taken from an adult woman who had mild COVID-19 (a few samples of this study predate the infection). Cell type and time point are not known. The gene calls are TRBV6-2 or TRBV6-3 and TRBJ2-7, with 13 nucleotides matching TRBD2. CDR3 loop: CASSSLGLAGVSYEQYF. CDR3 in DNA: TGTGCCAGCAGTTCTCTAGGACTAGCGGGGGTATCCTACGAGCAGTACTTC.